This T cell receptor (beta chain) was captured in a study of T cell changes during pregnancy in multiple sclerosis. Germline CDR1 reads SGHVS; CDR2 reads FQNEAQ. V gave up 1 base and J gave up 8 bases, with 6 bases separating them. The CDR3 spans 12 residues. Libraries were prepared by immunoSEQ multiplex PCR; TCRdb keeps only in-frame clonotypes and omits some of them. The table has about 64,000 clones, 95% to 97% seen once; the top ten hold around 2.5%. This sequence joins TRBV7-8 and TRBJ1-5; the D is unclear. The TCR originated in a female donor with multiple sclerosis, enrolled in a pregnancy study. The specimen comprised CD8+ T cells from peripheral blood mononuclear cells, sampled after pregnancy. CDR3 in DNA: TGTGCCAGCAGCTTAGGAGAGGAGCCCCAGCATTTT. Translated: CASSLGEEPQHF.